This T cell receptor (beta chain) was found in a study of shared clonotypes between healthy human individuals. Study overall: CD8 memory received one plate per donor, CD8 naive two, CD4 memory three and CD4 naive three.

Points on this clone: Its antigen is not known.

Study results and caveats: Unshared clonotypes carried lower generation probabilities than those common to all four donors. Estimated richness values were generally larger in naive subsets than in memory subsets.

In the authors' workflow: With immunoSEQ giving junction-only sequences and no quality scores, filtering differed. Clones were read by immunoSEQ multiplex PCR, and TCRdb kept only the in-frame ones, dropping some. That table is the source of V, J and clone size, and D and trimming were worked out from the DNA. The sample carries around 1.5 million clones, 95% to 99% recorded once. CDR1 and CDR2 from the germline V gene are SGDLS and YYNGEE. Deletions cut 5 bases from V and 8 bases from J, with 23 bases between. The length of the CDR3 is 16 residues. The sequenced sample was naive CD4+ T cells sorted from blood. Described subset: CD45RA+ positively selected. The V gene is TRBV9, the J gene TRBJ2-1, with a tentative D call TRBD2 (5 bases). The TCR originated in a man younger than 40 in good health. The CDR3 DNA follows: TGTGCCAGCAGTCCTGGAGAGGGAAAGTTATCTTATGAGCAGTTCTTC. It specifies CASSPGEGKLSYEQFF.